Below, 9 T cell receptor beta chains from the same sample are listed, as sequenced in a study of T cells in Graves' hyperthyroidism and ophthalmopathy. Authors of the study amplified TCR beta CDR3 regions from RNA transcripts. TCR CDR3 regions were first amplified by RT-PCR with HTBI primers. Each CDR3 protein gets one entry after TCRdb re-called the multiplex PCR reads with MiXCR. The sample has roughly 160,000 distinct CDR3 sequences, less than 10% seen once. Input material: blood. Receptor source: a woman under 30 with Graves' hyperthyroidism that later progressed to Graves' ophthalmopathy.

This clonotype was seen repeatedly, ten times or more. CDR3 sequence reads: CASSIGPGLAEETQYF. Here the CDR3 DNA reads TGTGCCAGTAGTATAGGCCCGGGACTAGCGGAAGAGACCCAGTACTTC. J is TRBJ2-5 and V is TRBV19; TRBD2 aligns across 11 bases. Germline values: CDR1 LNHDA, CDR2 SQIVND (reference sequence). Trimming removed 1 base from V and 3 bases from J; junction bases left unmatched: 4. The length of the CDR3 is 16 residues.

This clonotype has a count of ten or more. CDR3 DNA sequence: TGTGCCAGCAGATTAGCGGGAGAGGATGAGCAGTTCTTC. It is translated as CASRLAGEDEQFF. This chain joins TRBV7-3 and TRBJ2-1; 9 bases match TRBD2. CDR1 is SGHTA, CDR2 FQGTGA, per germline. The CDR3 contains 13 residues. After removal of 6 bases from V and 8 bases from J, the junction contained 5 bases not matched to a gene.

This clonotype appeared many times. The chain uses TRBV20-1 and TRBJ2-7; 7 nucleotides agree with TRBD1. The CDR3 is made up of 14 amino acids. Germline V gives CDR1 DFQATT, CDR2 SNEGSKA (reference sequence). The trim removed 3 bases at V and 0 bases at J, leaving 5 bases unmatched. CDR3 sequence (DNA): TGCAGTGCTAGTCCCCGGGACAGCTCCTACGAGCAGTACTTC. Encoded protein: CSASPRDSSYEQYF.

The CDR3 DNA reads as TGCGCCAGCAGCCAGGTTGCAGGGGAGGGACTAGAAAGCTACGAGCAGTACTTC. Its translation is CASSQVAGEGLESYEQYF. The chain employs TRBV4-1 and TRBJ2-7; the match to TRBD2 covers 8 bases. Trimming at V came to 3 bases and at J to 3 bases, leaving 16 bases not matched to a gene. Germline CDR1 reads MGHRA; CDR2 reads YSYEKL. This CDR3 has 18 amino acids.

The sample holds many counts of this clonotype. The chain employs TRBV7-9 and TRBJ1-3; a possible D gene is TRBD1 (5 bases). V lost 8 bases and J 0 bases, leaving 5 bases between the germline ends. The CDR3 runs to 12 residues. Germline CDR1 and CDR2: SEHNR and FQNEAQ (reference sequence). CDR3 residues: CASGASGNTIYF. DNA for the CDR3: TGTGCCAGCGGGGCCTCTGGAAACACCATATATTTT.

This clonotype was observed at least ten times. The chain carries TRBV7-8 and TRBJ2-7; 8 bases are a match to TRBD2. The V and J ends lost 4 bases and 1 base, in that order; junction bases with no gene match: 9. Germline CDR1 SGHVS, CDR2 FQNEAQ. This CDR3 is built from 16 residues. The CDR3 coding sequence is TGTGCCAGCAGCTCAAGTGTAGCGGGAACATCCTACGAGCAGTACTTC. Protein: CASSSSVAGTSYEQYF.

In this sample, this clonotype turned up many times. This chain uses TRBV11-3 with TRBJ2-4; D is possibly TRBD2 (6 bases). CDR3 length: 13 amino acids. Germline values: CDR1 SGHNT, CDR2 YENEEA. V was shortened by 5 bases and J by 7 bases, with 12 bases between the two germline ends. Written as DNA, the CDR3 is TGTGCCAGCAGCCCCACTGGGGGGAACATTCAGTACTTC. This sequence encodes CASSPTGGNIQYF.

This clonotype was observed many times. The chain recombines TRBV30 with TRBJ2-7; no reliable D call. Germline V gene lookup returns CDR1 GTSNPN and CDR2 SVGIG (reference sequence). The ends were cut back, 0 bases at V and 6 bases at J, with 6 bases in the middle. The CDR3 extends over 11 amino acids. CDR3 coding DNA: TGTGCCTGGAGTGTAATTGGCGAGCAGTACTTC. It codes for CAWSVIGEQYF.

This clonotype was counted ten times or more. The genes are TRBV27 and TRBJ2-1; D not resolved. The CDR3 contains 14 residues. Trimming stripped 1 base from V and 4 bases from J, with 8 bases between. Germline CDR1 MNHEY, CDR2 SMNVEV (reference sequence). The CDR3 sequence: CASSLLSGYNEQFF. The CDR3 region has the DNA TGTGCCAGCAGTTTATTATCCGGATACAATGAGCAGTTCTTC.